Here is one T cell receptor beta chain with its context. What it recognizes is unknown. The data originate from a study of cytomegalovirus exposure and HLA in healthy donors. Whole-study findings and limits: Several V segments, TRBV6-2 and TRBV6-3 among them, could not be told apart and were dropped. Associated with HLA alleles at 0.05 false discovery rate in a later analysis were 17,000 or so TCR beta sequences. It has been reported that TCR beta sequences accurately predicted the HLA-A and HLA-B alleles of most subjects. Reportedly, cytomegalovirus status was diagnosed with high sensitivity and specificity.

CDR1 is LGHNA, CDR2 YNFKEQ, per germline. The CDR3 is 15 residues long. V gave up 4 bases and J gave up 0 bases, with 10 bases separating them. The PCR was carried out with 60 Vbeta primers and 13 Jbeta primers. Data came from immunoSEQ multiplex PCR; TCRdb stores just in-frame clones and leaves some out. Its table records 150,000 or so clones. The receptor was derived from a woman aged 50 to 65 in good health and CMV-seronegative. The chain has TRBV4-2 and TRBJ2-1; D is unresolved. Sequencing was done on a sample of PBMCs. CDR3: CASSREPSSYNEQFF. The CDR3 DNA follows: TGTGCCAGCAGCCGAGAGCCTAGCTCCTACAATGAGCAGTTCTTC.